Each of the 4 T cell receptor beta chains below was sequenced from the same sample in a study of blood T cell repertoires in COVID-19. The assay was immunoSEQ multiplex PCR, and TCRdb's table has in-frame clones only and misses some. The table lists some 190,000 clones, 86% of them singletons. Sequencing was carried out using PBMCs or T cells enriched from blood (not recorded which). These receptors all come from a woman aged 40 to 49 in a cohort exposed to, infected with or recovered from COVID-19 (not recorded which).

This rearrangement joins TRBV28 to TRBJ1-1, with 8 bases lining up with TRBD1. The CDR3 loop spans 13 amino acids. J gave up 7 bases and V 6 bases, and 7 bases lay outside the gene matches. Per germline, CDR1 MDHEN and CDR2 SYDVKM. The CDR3 reads CASRGQGASEAFF. In DNA, the CDR3 is TGTGCCAGCAGGGGTCAGGGGGCTAGTGAAGCTTTCTTT.

This clone was recorded a few times. The rearrangement links TRBV3-1 (or the pseudogene TRBV3-2) to TRBJ2-7; a possible D gene is TRBD1 (6 bases). Germline-derived CDR1 and CDR2 are LGHDT and YNNKEL (reference sequence). The CDR3 is made up of 16 amino acids. V shed 0 bases and J shed 2 bases, with 14 bases lying between them. CDR3 protein: CASSQDSRYRAYEQYF. For the CDR3, the DNA is TGTGCCAGCAGCCAAGATTCTCGGTACAGGGCCTACGAGCAGTACTTC.

This clone was counted once. This chain joins TRBV5-5 and TRBJ1-2; 12 positions agree with TRBD1. With 9 bases clipped from V and 5 bases from J, the junction kept 8 bases outside the gene matches. The CDR3 extends over 14 amino acids. Germline CDR1 is SGHKS and CDR2 is YYEKEE (reference sequence). CDR3 in amino acids: CATEPGQGAYGYTF. For the CDR3, the DNA is TGTGCCACCGAGCCGGGACAGGGGGCATATGGCTACACCTTC.

This rearrangement joins TRBV9 to TRBJ2-1; 7 bases align to TRBD2. V was pared by 4 bases and J by 7 bases, with 11 bases of the junction left unmatched. From germline, CDR1 is SGDLS and CDR2 YYNGEE. The CDR3 runs 15 residues. The CDR3 reads CASSPTSFIGNEQFF. The CDR3 bases are TGTGCCAGCAGCCCGACTAGCTTCATTGGGAATGAGCAGTTCTTC. Combining the CDR3 with reference TRBV9 and TRBJ2-1 gives the whole variable domain DSGVTQTPKHLITATGQRVTLRCSPRSGDLSVYWYQQSLDQGLQFLIQYYNGEERAKGNILERFSAQQFPDLHSELNLSSLELGDSALYFCASSPTSFIGNEQFFGPGTRLTVL.